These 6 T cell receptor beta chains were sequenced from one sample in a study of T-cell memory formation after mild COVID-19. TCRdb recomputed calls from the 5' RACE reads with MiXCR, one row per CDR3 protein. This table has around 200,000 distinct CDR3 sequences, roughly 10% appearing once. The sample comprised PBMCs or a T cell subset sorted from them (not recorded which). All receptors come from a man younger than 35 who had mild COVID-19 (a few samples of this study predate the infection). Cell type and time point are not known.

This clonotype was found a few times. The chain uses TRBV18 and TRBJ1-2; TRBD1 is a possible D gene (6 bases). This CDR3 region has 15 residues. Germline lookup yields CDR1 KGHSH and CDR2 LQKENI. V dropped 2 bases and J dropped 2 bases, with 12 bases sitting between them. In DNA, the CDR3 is TGTGCCAGCTCACCAACCGGACAGATGAACTATGGCTACACCTTC. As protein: CASSPTGQMNYGYTF.

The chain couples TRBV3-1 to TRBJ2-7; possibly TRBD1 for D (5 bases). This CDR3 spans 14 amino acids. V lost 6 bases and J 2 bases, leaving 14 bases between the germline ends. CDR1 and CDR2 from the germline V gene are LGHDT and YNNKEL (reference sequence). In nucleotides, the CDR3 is TGTGCCAGCAGGAAGGACACCGCTACCTACGAGCAGTACTTC. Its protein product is CASRKDTATYEQYF.

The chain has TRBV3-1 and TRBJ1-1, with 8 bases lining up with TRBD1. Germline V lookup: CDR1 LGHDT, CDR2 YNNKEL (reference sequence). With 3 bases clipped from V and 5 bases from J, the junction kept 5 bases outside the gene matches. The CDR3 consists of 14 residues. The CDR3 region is CASSHTGGLTEAFF. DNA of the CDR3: TGTGCCAGCAGCCACACAGGGGGGTTGACTGAAGCTTTCTTT.

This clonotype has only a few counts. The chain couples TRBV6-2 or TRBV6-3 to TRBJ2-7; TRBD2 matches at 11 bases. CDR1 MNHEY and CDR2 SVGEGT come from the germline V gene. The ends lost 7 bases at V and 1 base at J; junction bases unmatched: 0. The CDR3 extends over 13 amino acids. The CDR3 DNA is TGTGCCAGCACTAGCGGGGGGTCCTACGAGCAGTACGTC. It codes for CASTSGGSYEQYV.

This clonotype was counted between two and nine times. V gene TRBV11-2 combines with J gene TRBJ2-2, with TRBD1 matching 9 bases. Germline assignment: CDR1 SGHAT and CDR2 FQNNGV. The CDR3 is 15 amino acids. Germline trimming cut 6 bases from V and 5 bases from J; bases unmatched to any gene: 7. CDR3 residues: CASSKRDRATGELFF. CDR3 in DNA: TGTGCCAGCAGTAAAAGGGACAGGGCAACCGGGGAGCTGTTTTTT. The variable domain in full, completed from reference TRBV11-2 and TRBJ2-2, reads EAGVAQSPRYKIIEKRQSVAFWCNPISGHATLYWYQQILGQGPKLLIQFQNNGVVDDSQLPKDRFSAERLKGVDSTLKIQPAKLEDSAVYLCASSKRDRATGELFFGEGSRLTVL.

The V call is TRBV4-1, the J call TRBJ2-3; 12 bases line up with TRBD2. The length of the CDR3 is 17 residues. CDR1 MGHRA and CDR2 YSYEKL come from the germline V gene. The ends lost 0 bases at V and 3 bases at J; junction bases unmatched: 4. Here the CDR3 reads CASSQDYTSGGTDTQYF. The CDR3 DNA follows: TGCGCCAGCAGCCAAGATTATACTAGCGGGGGGACAGATACGCAGTATTTT.